This T cell receptor (beta chain) was retrieved from a study of Graves' ophthalmopathy and Graves' hyperthyroidism. Study-level points and caveats: Forecasting of ophthalmopathy progression by the model achieved approximately 70% sensitivity and about 77% specificity. Clonotypes were expanded in thyroid at above 0.001 frequency, and most also appeared in blood.

Each hyperthyroidism patient was newly diagnosed, with under 2 months' duration, and aged 18 to 65. Researchers turned away patients with other autoimmune diseases, uncontrolled infections, pregnancy or lactation. There are 14 residues in the CDR3. V lost 9 bases and J lost 0, with 12 bases in between. The germline V gene has CDR1 MNHNY and CDR2 SVGAGI (reference sequence). Amplified TCR beta CDR3 regions were obtained using RNA transcripts as template. RT-PCR in the first round used HTBI primers; a second-round multiplex PCR followed. MiXCR was run by TCRdb on the multiplex PCR reads, yielding one entry per CDR3 protein. The repertoire holds more than 1,000,000 distinct CDR3 sequences, with about 40% as singletons. Comment on this clonotype: Its antigen is still unknown.

V is TRBV6-6 and J is TRBJ1-5, with D unresolved. The TCR sequence derives from an adult man with Graves' hyperthyroidism. Input material: peripheral blood or thyroid tissue (not recorded which). The CDR3 bases are TGTGCCAGTTTGGCATCGAGTAGCAATCAGCCCCAGCATTTT. Its protein is CASLASSSNQPQHF.